This TCR beta chain was obtained from a study of shared clonotypes between healthy human individuals. Study context: Three CD4 naive, three CD4 memory, two CD8 naive and one CD8 memory plate were used per donor.

Points on this clone: Its antigen is not known.

Germline values: CDR1 SGHRS, CDR2 YFSETQ. V was clipped by 4 bases and J by 7 bases, with 15 bases between them. This CDR3 has 13 amino acids. The test was conducted at deep level. Only in-frame clones appear in the TCRdb table, and some are missing; sequencing was by immunoSEQ multiplex PCR. The sample records under 1,100,000 clones, about 77% being singletons. Study-wide findings and caveats: Incompleteness in sorted-subset sequencing, despite large depth, was shown by rarefaction.

What was sequenced was memory CD4+ T cells sorted from blood. Subset here: CD45RA-negative fraction. The sequence was obtained from a man aged 18 to 30 in good health. The rearrangement links TRBV5-1 to TRBJ2-7; D is unresolved. The CDR3 DNA reads TGCGCCAGCAGCCAAGATCCCTTAGGTGAGCAGTACTTC. It codes for CASSQDPLGEQYF.